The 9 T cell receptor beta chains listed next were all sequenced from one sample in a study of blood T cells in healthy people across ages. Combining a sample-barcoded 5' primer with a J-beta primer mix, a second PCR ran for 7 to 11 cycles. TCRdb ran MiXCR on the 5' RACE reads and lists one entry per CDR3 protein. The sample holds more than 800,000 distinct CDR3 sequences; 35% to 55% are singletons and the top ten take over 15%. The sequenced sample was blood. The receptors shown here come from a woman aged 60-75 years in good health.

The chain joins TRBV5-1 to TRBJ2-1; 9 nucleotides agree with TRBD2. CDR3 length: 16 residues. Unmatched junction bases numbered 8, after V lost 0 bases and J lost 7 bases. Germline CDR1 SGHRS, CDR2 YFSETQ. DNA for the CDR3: TGCGCCAGCAGCTTGGGGGTAGCGGGAGTGAGGAATGAGCAGTTCTTC. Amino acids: CASSLGVAGVRNEQFF.

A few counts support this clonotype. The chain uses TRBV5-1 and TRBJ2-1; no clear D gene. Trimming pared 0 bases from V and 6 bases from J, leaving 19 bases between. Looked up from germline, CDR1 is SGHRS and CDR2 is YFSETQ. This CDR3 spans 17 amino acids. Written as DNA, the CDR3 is TGCGCCAGCAGCTTGGGGCCCTCTGGGGTGCAAGGCAATGAGCAGTTCTTC. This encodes CASSLGPSGVQGNEQFF.

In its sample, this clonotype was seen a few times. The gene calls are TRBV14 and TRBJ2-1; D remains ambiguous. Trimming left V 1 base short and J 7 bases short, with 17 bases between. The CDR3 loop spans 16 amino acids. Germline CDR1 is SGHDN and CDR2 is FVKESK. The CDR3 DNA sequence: TGTGCCAGCAGCCAAGTCGTAGCTCTTCACTGGAATGAGCAGTTCTTC. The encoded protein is CASSQVVALHWNEQFF.

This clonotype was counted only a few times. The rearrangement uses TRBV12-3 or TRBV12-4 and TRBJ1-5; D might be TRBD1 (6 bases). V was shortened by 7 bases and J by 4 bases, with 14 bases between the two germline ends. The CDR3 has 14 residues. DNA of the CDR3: TGTGCCAGCACCCGGGACACAGGGAATCAGCCCCAGCATTTT. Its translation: CASTRDTGNQPQHF.

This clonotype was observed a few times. This chain's CDR3 is CASTFTGRWSSYEQYF. CDR3 bases: TGTGCCAGCACCTTTACAGGGCGGTGGAGCTCCTACGAGCAGTACTTC. The chain carries TRBV6-2 or TRBV6-3 and TRBJ2-7; perhaps TRBD1 as D (6 bases). The CDR3 totals 16 residues. Germline CDR1 and CDR2: MNHEY and SVGEGT. The V and J ends lost 7 bases and 0 bases respectively, with 19 bases between them.

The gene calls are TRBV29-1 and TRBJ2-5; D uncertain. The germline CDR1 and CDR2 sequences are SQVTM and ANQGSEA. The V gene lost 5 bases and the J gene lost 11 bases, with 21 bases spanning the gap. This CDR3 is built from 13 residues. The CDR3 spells CSVTADVGSEQYF. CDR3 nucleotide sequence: TGCAGCGTTACGGCTGATGTGGGCAGTGAGCAGTACTTC.

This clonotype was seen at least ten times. The DNA for the CDR3 is TGTGCCAGCAGCTTTACCGGGACTAGCCTATACAATGAGCAGTTCTTC. Its protein product is CASSFTGTSLYNEQFF. This chain links TRBV7-3 with TRBJ2-1; 9 bases align to TRBD2. Germline V gives CDR1 SGHTA, CDR2 FQGTGA. V dropped 3 bases and J dropped 4; count of bases not matched to a gene: 7. The CDR3 is made up of 16 amino acids.

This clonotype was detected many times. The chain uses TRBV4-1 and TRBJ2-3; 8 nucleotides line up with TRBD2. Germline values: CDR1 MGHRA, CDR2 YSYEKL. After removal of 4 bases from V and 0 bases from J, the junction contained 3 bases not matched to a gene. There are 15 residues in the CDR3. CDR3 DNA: TGCGCCAGCAGCCCCGCTAGCGGGAGCACAGATACGCAGTATTTT. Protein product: CASSPASGSTDTQYF.

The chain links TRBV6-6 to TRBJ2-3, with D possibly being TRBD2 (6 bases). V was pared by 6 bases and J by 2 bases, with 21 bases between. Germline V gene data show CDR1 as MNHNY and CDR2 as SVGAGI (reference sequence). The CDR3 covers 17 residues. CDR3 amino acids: CASRVSRRAGDTDTQYF. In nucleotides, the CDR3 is TGTGCCAGCAGGGTCAGCAGGAGGGCCGGTGACACAGATACGCAGTATTTT.